These T cell receptor beta chains were read from a single sample in a study of OX40 agonist ivuxolimab in advanced cancers. Profiled with immunoSEQ multiplex PCR; TCRdb holds only in-frame clones, not every one. In the table there are tens of thousands of clones, around 79% of which are singletons. The material sequenced was CD4+ or CD8+ T cells sorted from blood, taken in a trial of the OX40 agonist ivuxolimab. These receptors all stem from an adult with an advanced solid tumor such as melanoma, head and neck, liver or kidney cancer. The conserved cysteine and the conserved F or W are not part of the CDR3 here. The order of the fields is J gene, V gene, CDR3 protein.

J gene: TRBJ2-1
V gene: TRBV5-4
CDR3 protein: ASSLEPPHSYNEQF

J gene: TRBJ2-5
V gene: TRBV19
CDR3 protein: ASRGAVQETQY

J gene: TRBJ2-1
V gene: TRBV28
CDR3 protein: ASSPFEAGPYNEQF

J gene: TRBJ1-1
V gene: TRBV18
CDR3 protein: ASSPFGDSDTEAF

J gene: TRBJ1-5
V gene: TRBV6-6
CDR3 protein: ASTNGGGQPQH

J gene: TRBJ2-5
V gene: TRBV7-9
CDR3 protein: ASSSWGGLETQY

J gene: TRBJ2-5
V gene: TRBV2
CDR3 protein: ASSVEGRETQY

J gene: TRBJ2-3
V gene: TRBV15
CDR3 protein: ATSRYTEGADTQY

J gene: TRBJ1-1
V gene: TRBV29-1
CDR3 protein: SVVPSGLSEAF

J gene: TRBJ1-5
V gene: TRBV5-5
CDR3 protein: ASSLQADNQPQH

J gene: TRBJ1-1
V gene: TRBV10-3
CDR3 protein: AIRRQGANTEAF

J gene: TRBJ2-5
V gene: TRBV7-2
CDR3 protein: ASSLNRGQETQY

J gene: TRBJ2-4
V gene: TRBV7-2
CDR3 protein: ASSRGQVENIQY

J gene: TRBJ2-6
V gene: TRBV6-4
CDR3 protein: ASSPGTAEANVLT

J gene: TRBJ2-3
V gene: TRBV2
CDR3 protein: ASSENAGGPTDTQY

J gene: TRBJ1-1
V gene: TRBV5-5
CDR3 protein: ASSLAVTEAF

J gene: TRBJ2-5
V gene: TRBV9
CDR3 protein: ASSGTLMYQETQY

J gene: TRBJ2-7
V gene: TRBV5-8
CDR3 protein: ASSLYLGQGVYEQY

J gene: TRBJ2-7
V gene: TRBV19
CDR3 protein: ASSNLAGTGFHEQY

J gene: TRBJ2-5
V gene: TRBV7-6
CDR3 protein: ASSPRGQQETQY

J gene: TRBJ1-1
V gene: TRBV7-6
CDR3 protein: ASSLAQGTEAF

J gene: TRBJ2-1
V gene: TRBV5-4
CDR3 protein: ASSTVRLDEQF

J gene: TRBJ1-6
V gene: TRBV19
CDR3 protein: ASSINADYNSPLH

J gene: TRBJ2-7
V gene: TRBV18
CDR3 protein: ASSTGTVSYEQY

J gene: TRBJ2-1
V gene: TRBV9
CDR3 protein: ASSPRGWRGNEQF

J gene: TRBJ1-1
V gene: TRBV5-4
CDR3 protein: ASSLGGGATEAF

J gene: TRBJ2-4
V gene: TRBV2
CDR3 protein: ASNTGSGDIQY

J gene: TRBJ2-3
V gene: TRBV4-1
CDR3 protein: ASSQVLGMAWTQY

J gene: TRBJ2-2
V gene: TRBV11-3
CDR3 protein: ASSSSNAGELF

J gene: TRBJ2-1
V gene: TRBV14
CDR3 protein: ASSQDRLTPPAGEQF

J gene: TRBJ2-7
V gene: TRBV19
CDR3 protein: ATGTGLSYEQY

J gene: TRBJ1-3
V gene: TRBV7-9
CDR3 protein: ASSLSTGTRGNAIY

J gene: TRBJ1-3
V gene: TRBV15
CDR3 protein: ATSTQGALDTIY

J gene: TRBJ2-7
V gene: TRBV9
CDR3 protein: ASSVSGTGTGEQY

J gene: TRBJ2-2
V gene: TRBV29-1
CDR3 protein: SVEVGGVNTGELF

J gene: TRBJ2-3
V gene: TRBV15
CDR3 protein: ATSRESLTDTQY

J gene: TRBJ2-3
V gene: TRBV19
CDR3 protein: ASSIQWGEGNTQY

J gene: TRBJ1-4
V gene: TRBV5-4
CDR3 protein: ASSFPTNEKLF

J gene: TRBJ2-2
V gene: TRBV2
CDR3 protein: ASGGGSHTGELF